This TCR beta chain was captured by sequencing in a study of T cells in Graves' hyperthyroidism and ophthalmopathy. This clonotype was picked up many times. Germline V lookup: CDR1 SNHLY, CDR2 FYNNEI. The V end was cut by 6 bases, the J end by 3 bases, with 21 bases between. The CDR3 loop spans 17 amino acids. Using RNA transcripts as the source, TCR beta CDR3 regions were amplified. RT-PCR in the first round (using the HTBI primer set) targeted the TCR CDR3. TCRdb reprocessed the multiplex PCR reads via MiXCR and lists one record per CDR3 protein. The sample lists some 500,000 distinct CDR3 sequences, around an eighth seen once, with around 17% in the top ten. Used for diagnoses were clinical symptoms, serum thyroxine and TRAb, thyroid ultrasound and orbital computed tomography.

This chain links TRBV2 with TRBJ2-1; no firm D call. The sequenced sample was blood. The origin of this receptor is a woman younger than 30 with Graves' hyperthyroidism. The CDR3 is CASRYIDLEQLYNEQFF. CDR3 nucleotides: TGTGCCAGCAGGTACATCGACTTAGAGCAGCTCTACAATGAGCAGTTCTTC.